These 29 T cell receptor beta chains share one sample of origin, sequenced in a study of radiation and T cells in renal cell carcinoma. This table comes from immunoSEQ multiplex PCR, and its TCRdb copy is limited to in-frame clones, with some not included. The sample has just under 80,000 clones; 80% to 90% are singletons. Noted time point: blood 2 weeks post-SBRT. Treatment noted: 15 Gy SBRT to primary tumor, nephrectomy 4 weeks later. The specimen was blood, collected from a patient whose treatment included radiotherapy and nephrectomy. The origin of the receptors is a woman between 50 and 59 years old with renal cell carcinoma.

The CDR3 here is CASSPAGETGELFF. CDR3 bases: TGCGCCAGCAGCCCGGCAGGGGAGACCGGGGAGCTGTTTTTT. The V and J genes are TRBV5-1 and TRBJ2-2; D may be TRBD1 (6 bases). CDR1 is SGHRS and CDR2 is YFSETQ in the germline V gene. Trimming removed 4 bases at V and 5 bases at J, with 12 bases between. This CDR3 has 14 residues.

Here the CDR3 DNA reads TGTGCCAGCAGCCGGGGGGTAGCGGATGGCTACACCTTC. It encodes CASSRGVADGYTF. The rearrangement links TRBV7-2 to TRBJ1-2, with D tentatively TRBD1 (5 bases). The germline V gene has CDR1 SGHTA and CDR2 FQGNSA. V was clipped by 5 bases and J by 6 bases, with 13 bases between them. The CDR3 is made up of 13 amino acids.

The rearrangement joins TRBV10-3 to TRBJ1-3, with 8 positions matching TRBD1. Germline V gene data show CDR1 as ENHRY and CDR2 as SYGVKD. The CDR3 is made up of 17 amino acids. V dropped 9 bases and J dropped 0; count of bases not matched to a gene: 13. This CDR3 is CAISPQGQGISGNTIYF. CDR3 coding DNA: TGTGCCATTAGTCCGCAAGGACAGGGAATCTCTGGAAACACCATATATTTT.

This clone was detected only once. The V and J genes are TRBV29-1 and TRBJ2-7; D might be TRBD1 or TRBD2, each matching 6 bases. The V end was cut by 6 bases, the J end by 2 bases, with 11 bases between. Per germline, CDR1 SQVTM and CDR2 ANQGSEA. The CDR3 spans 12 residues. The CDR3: CSVKGGPYEQYF. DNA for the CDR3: TGCAGCGTGAAGGGGGGACCCTACGAGCAGTACTTC.

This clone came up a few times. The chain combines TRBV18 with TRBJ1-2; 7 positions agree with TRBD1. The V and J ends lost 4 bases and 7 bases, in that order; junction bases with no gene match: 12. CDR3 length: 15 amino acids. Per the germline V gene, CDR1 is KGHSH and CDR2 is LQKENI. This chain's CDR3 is CASSRTEEGALGYTF. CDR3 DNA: TGTGCCAGCTCACGTACCGAGGAGGGGGCTCTTGGCTACACCTTC.

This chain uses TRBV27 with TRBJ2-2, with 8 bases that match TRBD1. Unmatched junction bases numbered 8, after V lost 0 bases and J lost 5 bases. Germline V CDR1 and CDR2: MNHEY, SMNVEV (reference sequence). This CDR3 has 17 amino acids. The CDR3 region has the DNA TGTGCCAGCAGTTTATCGGCAGGGGGCGCGGGGACCGGGGAGCTGTTTTTT. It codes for CASSLSAGGAGTGELFF.

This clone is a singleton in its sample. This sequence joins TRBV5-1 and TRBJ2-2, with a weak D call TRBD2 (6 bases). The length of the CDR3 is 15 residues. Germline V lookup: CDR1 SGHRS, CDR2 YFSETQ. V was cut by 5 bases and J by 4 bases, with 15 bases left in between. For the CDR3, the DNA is TGCGCCAGCAGTCTGGGGACTCCCCCCACCGGGGAGCTGTTTTTT. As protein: CASSLGTPPTGELFF.

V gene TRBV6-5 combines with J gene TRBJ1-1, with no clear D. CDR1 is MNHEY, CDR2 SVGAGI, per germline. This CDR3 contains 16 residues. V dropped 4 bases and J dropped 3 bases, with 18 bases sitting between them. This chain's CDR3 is CASSSDRLYIYTEAFF. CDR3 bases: TGTGCCAGCAGTTCGGACCGACTCTACATTTACACTGAAGCTTTCTTT.

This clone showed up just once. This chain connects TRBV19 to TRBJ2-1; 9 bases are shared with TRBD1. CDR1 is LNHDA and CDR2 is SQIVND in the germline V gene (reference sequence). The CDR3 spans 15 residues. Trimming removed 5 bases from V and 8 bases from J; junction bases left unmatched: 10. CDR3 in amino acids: CASSGGQGPWDEQFF. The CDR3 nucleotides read TGTGCCAGTAGTGGGGGACAGGGACCTTGGGATGAGCAGTTCTTC.

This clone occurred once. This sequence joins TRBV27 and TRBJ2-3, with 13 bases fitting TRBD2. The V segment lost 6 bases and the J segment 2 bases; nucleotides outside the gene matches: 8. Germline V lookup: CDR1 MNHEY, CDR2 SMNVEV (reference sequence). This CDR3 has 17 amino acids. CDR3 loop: CASRLEGLAGTTDTQYF. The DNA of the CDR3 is TGTGCCAGCAGACTAGAGGGACTAGCGGGGACCACAGATACGCAGTATTTT.

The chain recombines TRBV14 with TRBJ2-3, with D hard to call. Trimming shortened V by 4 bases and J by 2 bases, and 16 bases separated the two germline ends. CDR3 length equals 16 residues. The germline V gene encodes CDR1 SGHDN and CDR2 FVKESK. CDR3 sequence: CASSPREAPPTDTQYF. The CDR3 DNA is TGTGCCAGCAGCCCCCGAGAGGCCCCCCCCACAGATACGCAGTATTTT. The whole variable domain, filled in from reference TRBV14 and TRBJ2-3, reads EAGVTQFPSHSVIEKGQTVTLRCDPISGHDNLYWYRRVMGKEIKFLLHFVKESKQDESGMPNNRFLAERTGGTYSTLKVQPAELEDSGVYFCASSPREAPPTDTQYFGPGTRLTVL.

In DNA, the CDR3 is TGTGCCAGCAGCTTAGCTGCGGACAGGTCCTACAATGAGCAGTTCTTC. This translates into CASSLAADRSYNEQFF. The chain joins TRBV11-3 to TRBJ2-1; TRBD1 matches at 7 bases. Trimming removed 1 base from V and 1 base from J; junction bases left unmatched: 4. CDR1 and CDR2 (germline): SGHNT, YENEEA. The CDR3 extends over 16 amino acids. Looking up the rest from reference TRBV11-3 and TRBJ2-1 gives the full variable domain: EAGVVQSPRYKIIEKKQPVAFWCNPISGHNTLYWYLQNLGQGPELLIRYENEEAVDDSQLPKDRFSAERLKGVDSTLKIQPAELGDSAVYLCASSLAADRSYNEQFFGPGTRLTVL.

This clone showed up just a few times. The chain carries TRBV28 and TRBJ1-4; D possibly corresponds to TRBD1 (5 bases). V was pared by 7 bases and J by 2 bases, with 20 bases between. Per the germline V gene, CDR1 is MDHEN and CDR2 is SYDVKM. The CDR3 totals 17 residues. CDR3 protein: CASKKSGSRDTNEKLFF. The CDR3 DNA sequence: TGTGCCAGCAAAAAATCGGGTTCCAGGGATACTAATGAAAAACTGTTTTTT. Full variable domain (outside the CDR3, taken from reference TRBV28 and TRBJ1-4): DVKVTQSSRYLVKRTGEKVFLECVQDMDHENMFWYRQDPGLGLRLIYFSYDVKMKEKGDIPEGYSVSREKKERFSLILESASTNQTSMYLCASKKSGSRDTNEKLFFGSGTQLSVL.

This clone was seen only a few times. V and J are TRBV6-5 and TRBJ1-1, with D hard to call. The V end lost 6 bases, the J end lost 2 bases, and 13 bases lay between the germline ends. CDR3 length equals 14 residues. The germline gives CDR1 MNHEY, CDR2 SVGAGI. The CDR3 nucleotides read TGTGCCAGCAGAATCTCAACAGCTAACACTGAAGCTTTCTTT. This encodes CASRISTANTEAFF.

CDR3 protein: CATSRDRYEGARVGMNTEAFF. DNA of the CDR3: TGTGCCACCAGCAGAGACCGATACGAAGGGGCGCGAGTAGGAATGAACACTGAAGCTTTCTTT. The rearrangement links TRBV15 to TRBJ1-1; D possibly corresponds to TRBD1 (5 bases). The CDR3 extends over 21 amino acids. The V and J ends lost 0 bases and 0 bases respectively, with 26 bases between them. The germline V gene encodes CDR1 LNHNV and CDR2 YYDKDF (reference sequence).

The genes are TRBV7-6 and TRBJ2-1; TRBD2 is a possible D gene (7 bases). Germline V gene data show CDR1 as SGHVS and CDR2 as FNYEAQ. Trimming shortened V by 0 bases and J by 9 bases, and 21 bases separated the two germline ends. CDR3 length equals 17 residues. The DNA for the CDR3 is TGTGCCAGCAGCTTAGCTCTTGGGGGGGCCCGGATTCGTGAGCAGTTCTTC. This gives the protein CASSLALGGARIREQFF.

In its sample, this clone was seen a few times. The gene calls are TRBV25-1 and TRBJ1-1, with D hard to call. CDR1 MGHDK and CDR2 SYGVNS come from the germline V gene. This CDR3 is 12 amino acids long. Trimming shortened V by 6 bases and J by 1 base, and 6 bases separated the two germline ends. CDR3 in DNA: TGTGCCAGCAGCCGCGAGAACACTGAAGCTTTCTTT. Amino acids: CASSRENTEAFF.

In DNA form, the CDR3 reads TGTGCCAGCAGTTACCTGCAGGGTACTGCGAAACTGTTTTTT. Its translation: CASSYLQGTAKLFF. The chain joins TRBV6-5 to TRBJ1-4; maybe TRBD1 (5 bases). V was pared by 2 bases and J by 11 bases, with 15 bases between. The CDR3 totals 14 residues. CDR1 is MNHEY and CDR2 is SVGAGI in the germline V gene.

The CDR3 DNA is TGCGCCAGCGCCGACGCCCCCATAGCCAAAAACATTCAGTACTTC. This translates into CASADAPIAKNIQYF. The chain is built from TRBV4-1 and TRBJ2-4; D is unclear. Germline V gene sequence: CDR1 MGHRA, CDR2 YSYEKL. V was trimmed by 8 bases and J by 0 bases, leaving 14 bases between them. This CDR3 region has 15 residues.

The CDR3 loop reads CASTSGRDEQYF. The CDR3, as DNA: TGTGCCAGCACCTCGGGAAGGGACGAGCAGTACTTC. V gene TRBV28 combines with J gene TRBJ2-7; perhaps TRBD2 as D (5 bases). The V end was cut by 7 bases, the J end by 5 bases, with 12 bases between. The germline gives CDR1 MDHEN, CDR2 SYDVKM. This CDR3 has 12 amino acids.

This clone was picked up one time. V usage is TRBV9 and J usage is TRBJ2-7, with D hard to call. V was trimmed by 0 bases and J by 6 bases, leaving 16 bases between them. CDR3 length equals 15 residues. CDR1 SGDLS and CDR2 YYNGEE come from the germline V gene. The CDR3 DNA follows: TGTGCCAGCAGCGTAGCCCCATCTGGAGTTAGCGAGCAGTACTTC. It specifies CASSVAPSGVSEQYF.

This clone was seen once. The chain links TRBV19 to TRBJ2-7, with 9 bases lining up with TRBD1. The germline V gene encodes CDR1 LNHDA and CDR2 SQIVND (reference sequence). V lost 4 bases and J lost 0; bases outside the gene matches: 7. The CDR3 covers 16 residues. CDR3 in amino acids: CASSTGGDRASYEQYF. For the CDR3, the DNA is TGTGCCAGTAGTACCGGAGGGGACAGGGCCTCCTACGAGCAGTACTTC.

CDR3 protein: CASSSTSGGTSTDTQYF. In nucleotides, the CDR3 is TGTGCCAGCAGCTCCACTAGCGGGGGTACTAGCACAGATACGCAGTATTTT. The J gene is TRBJ2-3, the V gene TRBV7-8, with 11 positions matching TRBD2. The V and J ends lost 4 bases and 0 bases, in that order; junction bases with no gene match: 6. This CDR3 has 17 residues. Germline CDR1 SGHVS, CDR2 FQNEAQ.

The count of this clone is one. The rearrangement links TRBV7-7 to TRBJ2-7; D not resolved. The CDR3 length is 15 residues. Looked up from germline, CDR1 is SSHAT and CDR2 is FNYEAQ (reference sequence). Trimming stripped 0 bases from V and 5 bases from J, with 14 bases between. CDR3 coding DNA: TGTGCCAGCAGCTTAGCGTGGACCCTACGACACGAGCAGTACTTC. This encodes CASSLAWTLRHEQYF.

CDR3 region: CASRDGLGGYTF. DNA for the CDR3: TGTGCCAGCAGGGATGGATTGGGTGGCTACACCTTC. The V and J genes are TRBV2 and TRBJ1-2; no clear D. Germline CDR1 reads SNHLY; CDR2 reads FYNNEI. V gave up 6 bases and J gave up 7 bases, with 12 bases separating them. The CDR3 loop spans 12 amino acids.

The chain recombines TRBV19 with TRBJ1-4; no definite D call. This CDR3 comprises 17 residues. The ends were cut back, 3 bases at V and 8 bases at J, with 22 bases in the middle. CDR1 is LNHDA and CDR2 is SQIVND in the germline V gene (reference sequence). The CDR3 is CASSIFNGPTDGEKLFF. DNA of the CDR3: TGTGCCAGTAGTATCTTCAACGGACCTACTGACGGGGAAAAACTGTTTTTT.

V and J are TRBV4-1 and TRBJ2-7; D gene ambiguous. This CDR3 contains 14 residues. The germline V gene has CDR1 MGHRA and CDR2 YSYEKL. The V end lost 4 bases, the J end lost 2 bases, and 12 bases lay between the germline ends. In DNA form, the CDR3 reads TGCGCCAGCAGCCCGGTCCCGATGCCCTACGAGCAGTACTTC. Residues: CASSPVPMPYEQYF.

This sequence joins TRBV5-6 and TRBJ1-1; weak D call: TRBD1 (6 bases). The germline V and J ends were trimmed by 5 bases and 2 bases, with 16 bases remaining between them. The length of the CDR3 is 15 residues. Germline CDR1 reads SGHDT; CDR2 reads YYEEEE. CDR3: CASRIEGEVNTEAFF. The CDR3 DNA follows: TGTGCCAGCAGGATCGAGGGGGAAGTTAACACTGAAGCTTTCTTT.

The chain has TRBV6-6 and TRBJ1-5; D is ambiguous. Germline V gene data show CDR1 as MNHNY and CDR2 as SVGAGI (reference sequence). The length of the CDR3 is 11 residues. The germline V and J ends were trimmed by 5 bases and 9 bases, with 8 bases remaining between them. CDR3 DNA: TGTGCCAGCAGTCGAATTGGGCCCCAGCATTTT. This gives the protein CASSRIGPQHF.